This T cell receptor (beta chain) stems from a study of graft-versus-host responses after intestinal transplantation. Looking at the study overall: Following induction with anti-thymocyte globulin, all recipients were given tacrolimus and steroids for two to three years.

CDR3 length equals 16 residues. Germline-derived CDR1 and CDR2 are SGHRS and YFSETQ. Trimming removed 0 bases from V and 5 bases from J; junction bases left unmatched: 7. Plates contained around 200,000 CFSE-labeled responder cells and around 200,000 irradiated, violet-dye-labeled stimulator cells. Sorting was performed after the reaction on proliferating CFSE-low CD3+CD4+ and CD3+CD8+ responders. Generated by immunoSEQ multiplex PCR, the TCRdb table keeps only in-frame clones and is missing some. Seen here are 15,000 or so clones, approximately 32% observed once, and the top ten hold just under 4%. The specimen comprised alloreactive CD4+ T cells from a mixed lymphocyte reaction culture, sampled before intestinal transplant. Subset: CFSE-low proliferating T cells sorted from roughly 6-day pre-transplant mixed lymphocyte reaction (GvH or HvG direction). This rearrangement joins TRBV5-1 to TRBJ2-3; 9 bases line up with TRBD2. The source is a human patient who received an intestinal transplant. The CDR3 nucleotides are TGCGCCAGCAGCTTGGCTAGCGGGACCGGCAGAGATACGCAGTATTTT. This gives the protein CASSLASGTGRDTQYF.